These 26 T cell receptor beta chains were all obtained from the same sample, sequenced in a study of blood T cell repertoires in COVID-19. TCRdb's table, derived via immunoSEQ multiplex PCR, lists solely in-frame clones and lacks some. Found here are about 320,000 clones, more than 85% of them singletons; the top ten hold less than 4%. Sequencing used PBMCs or T cells enriched from blood (not recorded which). These receptors were obtained from a woman aged 30 to 39 who had been exposed to COVID-19.

The rearrangement joins TRBV18 to TRBJ1-2, with D unclear. Germline lookup yields CDR1 KGHSH and CDR2 LQKENI. The CDR3 is 16 residues long. The V gene lost 0 bases and the J gene lost 0 bases, with 11 bases spanning the gap. CDR3 protein: CASSPPVLSSNYGYTF. In DNA form, the CDR3 reads TGTGCCAGCTCACCACCCGTATTGTCCTCTAACTATGGCTACACCTTC.

This chain joins TRBV19 and TRBJ2-7; TRBD2 matches 9 bases. CDR1 is LNHDA, CDR2 SQIVND, per germline (reference sequence). The V and J ends lost 4 bases and 7 bases, in that order; junction bases with no gene match: 17. The CDR3 extends over 17 amino acids. DNA for the CDR3: TGTGCCAGTAGTAGGGGCCTCGTGACTAGCGGCTTACGGGAGCAGTACTTC. It specifies CASSRGLVTSGLREQYF.

V usage is TRBV27 and J usage is TRBJ1-1; D is perhaps TRBD1 (5 bases). The CDR3 extends over 15 amino acids. Germline CDR1 and CDR2: MNHEY and SMNVEV (reference sequence). Trimming left V 2 bases short and J 1 base short, with 11 bases between. The CDR3 is CASSLLSGGNTEAFF. The CDR3 DNA sequence: TGTGCCAGCAGTTTACTGTCCGGGGGGAACACTGAAGCTTTCTTT.

This chain joins TRBV5-6 and TRBJ1-1; D perhaps matches TRBD1 (5 bases). Germline-derived CDR1 and CDR2 are SGHDT and YYEEEE. V gave up 4 bases and J gave up 0 bases, with 10 bases separating them. This CDR3 has 14 residues. The CDR3: CASSPDTLNTEAFF. The CDR3 coding sequence is TGTGCCAGCAGCCCGGACACTTTGAACACTGAAGCTTTCTTT.

J is TRBJ2-5 and V is TRBV4-2; TRBD2 aligns across 8 bases. V shed 0 bases and J 5 bases; nucleotides not matched to a gene: 8. The CDR3 totals 16 residues. Germline values: CDR1 LGHNA, CDR2 YNFKEQ. The CDR3 nucleotides are TGTGCCAGCAGCCAAGAGTCGCTAGCGGGCCGGGAGACCCAGTACTTC. Translation gives CASSQESLAGRETQYF.

J is TRBJ1-2 and V is TRBV6-1, with a possible D match to TRBD1 (6 bases). This CDR3 spans 15 amino acids. From germline, CDR1 is MNHNS and CDR2 SASEGT. V was clipped by 2 bases and J by 4 bases, with 14 bases between them. Here the CDR3 reads CASSELVGAVYGYTF. The CDR3 DNA reads as TGTGCCAGCAGTGAATTGGTGGGGGCGGTCTATGGCTACACCTTC.

V is TRBV20-1 and J is TRBJ1-4; D possibly corresponds to TRBD1 (5 bases). Germline V CDR1 and CDR2: DFQATT, SNEGSKA (reference sequence). The CDR3 runs 15 residues. Between the trimmed V and J ends, which lost 3 bases and 6 bases, there was a span of 17 bases. This CDR3 is CSASGDGGGYEKLFF. CDR3 sequence (DNA): TGCAGTGCTAGTGGAGACGGCGGGGGGTATGAAAAACTGTTTTTT.

The V gene is TRBV28, the J gene TRBJ1-3, with 8 bases aligning to TRBD1. Germline lookup yields CDR1 MDHEN and CDR2 SYDVKM. This CDR3 has 17 residues. V shed 5 bases, J shed 0 bases, and the junction held 9 bases outside the gene matches. CDR3 sequence (DNA): TGTGCCAGCAGTCCGACGACCGGACAGGGCTCTGGAAACACCATATATTTT. Translated: CASSPTTGQGSGNTIYF. Full variable domain (remainder filled in from reference TRBV28 and TRBJ1-3): DVKVTQSSRYLVKRTGEKVFLECVQDMDHENMFWYRQDPGLGLRLIYFSYDVKMKEKGDIPEGYSVSREKKERFSLILESASTNQTSMYLCASSPTTGQGSGNTIYFGEGSWLTVV.

The V and J genes are TRBV19 and TRBJ2-5, with TRBD1 identical over 7 bases. The ends lost 3 bases at V and 3 bases at J; junction bases unmatched: 7. The length of the CDR3 is 15 residues. Germline CDR1 is LNHDA and CDR2 is SQIVND (reference sequence). In DNA form, the CDR3 reads TGTGCCAGTAGTATCTTGGTAGGGGGCGAAGAGACCCAGTACTTC. Its translation is CASSILVGGEETQYF.

This sequence joins TRBV2 and TRBJ1-2; TRBD1 agrees at 9 bases. Unmatched junction bases numbered 4, after V lost 4 bases and J lost 7 bases. The CDR3 contains 13 residues. The germline V gene encodes CDR1 SNHLY and CDR2 FYNNEI. Written as DNA, the CDR3 is TGTGCCAGCAGTGGACAGGGGGTTTCTGGCTACACCTTC. Protein: CASSGQGVSGYTF.

This sequence joins TRBV15 and TRBJ1-4; a weak D match, TRBD1 (6 bases). The V end was cut by 2 bases, the J end by 0 bases, with 13 bases between. This CDR3 contains 17 residues. CDR1 LNHNV and CDR2 YYDKDF come from the germline V gene (reference sequence). DNA for the CDR3: TGTGCCACCAGCAGATCTACAGGGCGGTCAACTAATGAAAAACTGTTTTTT. Encoded protein: CATSRSTGRSTNEKLFF.

J is TRBJ2-3 and V is TRBV18; D is unresolved. Trimming cost V 3 bases and J 0 bases, with 10 bases left between them. Germline V lookup: CDR1 KGHSH, CDR2 LQKENI. This CDR3 spans 15 amino acids. CDR3 sequence (DNA): TGTGCCAGCTCACCGACTGTAACTAGCACAGATACGCAGTATTTT. This translates into CASSPTVTSTDTQYF.

V and J are TRBV5-4 and TRBJ2-2, with TRBD2 matching 13 bases. The CDR3 loop spans 15 amino acids. CDR1 and CDR2 from the germline V gene are SGHNT and YYREEE (reference sequence). V was clipped by 5 bases and J by 5 bases; unmatched bases: 3. The CDR3 loop is CASSSTSGGTGELFF. The CDR3 nucleotides read TGTGCCAGCAGTTCGACTAGCGGGGGGACCGGGGAGCTGTTTTTT.

V is TRBV27 and J is TRBJ2-5; TRBD1 is a possible D gene (5 bases). The CDR3 length is 13 residues. The V end lost 5 bases, the J end lost 5 bases, and 12 bases lay between the germline ends. From germline, CDR1 is MNHEY and CDR2 SMNVEV (reference sequence). For the CDR3, the DNA is TGTGCCAGCAGTCTAGGGGTTGGGGAGACCCAGTACTTC. Its protein product is CASSLGVGETQYF.

The J gene is TRBJ2-5, the V gene TRBV19, with TRBD1 identical over 8 bases. The CDR3 sequence is 15 residues long. Germline V lookup: CDR1 LNHDA, CDR2 SQIVND (reference sequence). V lost 3 bases, J lost 4 bases, and 7 bases stayed unmatched. CDR3 bases: TGTGCCAGTAGTATCGACAGGGGAGACGCAGAGACCCAGTACTTC. Protein sequence: CASSIDRGDAETQYF.

The chain combines TRBV16 with TRBJ1-2; D might be TRBD1 (6 bases). This CDR3 has 14 amino acids. The germline CDR1 and CDR2 sequences are KGHSY and FQNENV. Trimming cost V 2 bases and J 0 bases, with 7 bases left between them. This CDR3 reads CASSQQGPNYGYTF. The CDR3 DNA follows: TGTGCCAGCAGCCAACAGGGGCCTAACTATGGCTACACCTTC.

J is TRBJ1-1 and V is TRBV5-1; D remains unclear. CDR1 is SGHRS, CDR2 YFSETQ, per germline. V lost 0 bases and J 1 base, leaving 7 bases between the germline ends. This CDR3 has 14 residues. For the CDR3, the DNA is TGCGCCAGCAGCTTGGCCTCAGAGAACACTGAAGCTTTCTTT. This gives the protein CASSLASENTEAFF. Combining the CDR3 with reference TRBV5-1 and TRBJ1-1 gives the whole variable domain KAGVTQTPRYLIKTRGQQVTLSCSPISGHRSVSWYQQTPGQGLQFLFEYFSETQRNKGNFPGRFSGRQFSNSRSEMNVSTLELGDSALYLCASSLASENTEAFFGQGTRLTVV.

The V call is TRBV12-5, the J call TRBJ2-7, with 13 positions matching TRBD2. The germline CDR1 and CDR2 sequences are LGHNT and FRNRAP. V was clipped by 5 bases and J by 2 bases; unmatched bases: 3. CDR3 length equals 15 residues. The CDR3 protein is CASGATSGGPYEQYF. In DNA, the CDR3 is TGTGCTAGTGGTGCGACTAGCGGGGGGCCCTACGAGCAGTACTTC.

This rearrangement joins TRBV4-1 to TRBJ1-5, with 10 bases matching TRBD1. The germline CDR1 and CDR2 sequences are MGHRA and YSYEKL. The CDR3 totals 15 residues. The V gene end was trimmed by 4 bases and the J gene end by 5 bases; junction bases not matched to a gene: 5. CDR3 in amino acids: CASSPQGQGYQPQHF. CDR3 sequence (DNA): TGCGCCAGCAGCCCACAGGGACAGGGGTATCAGCCCCAGCATTTT.

V usage is TRBV4-3 and J usage is TRBJ1-1; 7 bases line up with TRBD1. The junction had 8 bases not matched to a gene; V was cut back by 4 bases and J by 9 bases. Per the germline V gene, CDR1 is LGHNA and CDR2 is YSLEER. The CDR3 totals 13 residues. CDR3 sequence reads: CASSPDKGAKAFF. The CDR3 nucleotides are TGCGCCAGCAGCCCAGATAAGGGGGCAAAAGCTTTCTTT.

The J gene is TRBJ1-6, the V gene TRBV15, with 8 bases matching TRBD1. The J segment lost 7 bases and the V segment lost 8 bases, leaving 4 bases of the junction unmatched. Germline V gene lookup returns CDR1 LNHNV and CDR2 YYDKDF (reference sequence). This CDR3 is 13 amino acids long. The CDR3 DNA follows: TGTGCCACCGGGGGGACAGGCAATTCACCCCTCCACTTT. Its protein product is CATGGTGNSPLHF.

This clone was seen only once. Other DNA variants within this sample encode the same CDR3. J is TRBJ1-2 and V is TRBV4-1; maybe TRBD1 (5 bases). This CDR3 is 15 amino acids long. Germline V gene lookup returns CDR1 MGHRA and CDR2 YSYEKL. Trimming took 3 bases from V and 0 from J, leaving 11 bases between them. The CDR3 DNA sequence: TGCGCCAGCAGCCATCGAGACAGCCCTAACTATGGCTACACCTTC. Translated: CASSHRDSPNYGYTF.

V usage is TRBV30 and J usage is TRBJ1-4; D possibly corresponds to TRBD1 (5 bases). Germline values: CDR1 GTSNPN, CDR2 SVGIG (reference sequence). The V end was cut by 0 bases, the J end by 8 bases, with 25 bases between. This CDR3 has 18 amino acids. Written as DNA, the CDR3 is TGTGCCTGGAGTGTACCTCCTCTCAGGGCGAAGGTTGGAGAAAAACTGTTTTTT. Its protein is CAWSVPPLRAKVGEKLFF.

The rearrangement links TRBV5-1 to TRBJ1-4; TRBD1 is a possible D gene (5 bases). Trimming shortened V by 4 bases and J by 7 bases, and 14 bases separated the two germline ends. Germline values: CDR1 SGHRS, CDR2 YFSETQ. The CDR3 contains 14 residues. The CDR3 DNA reads TGCGCCAGCAGCCTAAGGGGTGCGAGTGAAAAACTGTTTTTT. Protein product: CASSLRGASEKLFF.

V and J are TRBV11-3 and TRBJ2-2; D uncertain. The CDR3 loop spans 13 amino acids. The germline CDR1 and CDR2 sequences are SGHNT and YENEEA. Trimming cost V 5 bases and J 6 bases, with 10 bases left between them. The CDR3 is CASSRGPAGELFF. The CDR3 DNA sequence: TGTGCCAGCAGCCGCGGCCCGGCCGGGGAGCTGTTTTTT.

V gene TRBV6-6 combines with J gene TRBJ2-5; 9 bases are shared with TRBD2. The CDR3 sequence is 13 residues long. The germline CDR1 and CDR2 sequences are MNHNY and SVGAGI (reference sequence). The V segment lost 5 bases and the J segment 4 bases; nucleotides outside the gene matches: 2. CDR3 region: CASSLAGRETQYF. The CDR3 DNA reads as TGTGCCAGCAGTCTAGCGGGGAGAGAGACCCAGTACTTC.